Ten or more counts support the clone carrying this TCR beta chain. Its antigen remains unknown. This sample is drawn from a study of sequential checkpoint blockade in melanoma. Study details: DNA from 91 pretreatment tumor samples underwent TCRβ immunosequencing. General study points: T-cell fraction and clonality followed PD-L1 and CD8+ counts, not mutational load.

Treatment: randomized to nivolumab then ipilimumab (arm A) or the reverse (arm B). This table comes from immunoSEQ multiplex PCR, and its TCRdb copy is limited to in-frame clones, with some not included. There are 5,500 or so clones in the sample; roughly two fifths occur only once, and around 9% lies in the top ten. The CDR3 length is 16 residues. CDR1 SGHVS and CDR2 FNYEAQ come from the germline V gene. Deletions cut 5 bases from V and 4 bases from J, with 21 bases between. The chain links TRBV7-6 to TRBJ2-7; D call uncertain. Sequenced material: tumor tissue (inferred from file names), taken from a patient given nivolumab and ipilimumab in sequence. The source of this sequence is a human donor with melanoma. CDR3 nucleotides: TGTGCCAGCAGCCTCCTCGGAGCGTTACGGCCATACGAGCAGTACTTC. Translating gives CASSLLGALRPYEQYF.